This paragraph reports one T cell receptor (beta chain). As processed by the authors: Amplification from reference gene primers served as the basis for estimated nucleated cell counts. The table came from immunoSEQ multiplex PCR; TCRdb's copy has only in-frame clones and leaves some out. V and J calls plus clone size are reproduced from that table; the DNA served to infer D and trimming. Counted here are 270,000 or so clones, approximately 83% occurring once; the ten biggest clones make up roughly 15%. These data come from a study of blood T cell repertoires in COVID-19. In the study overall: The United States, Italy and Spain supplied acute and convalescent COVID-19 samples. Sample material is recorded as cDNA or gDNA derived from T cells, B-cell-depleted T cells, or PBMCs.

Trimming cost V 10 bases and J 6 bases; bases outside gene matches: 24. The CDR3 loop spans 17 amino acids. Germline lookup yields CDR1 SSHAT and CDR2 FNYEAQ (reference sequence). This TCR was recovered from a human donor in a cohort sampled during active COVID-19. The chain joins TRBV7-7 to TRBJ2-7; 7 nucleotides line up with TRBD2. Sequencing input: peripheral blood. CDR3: CATEAGEGGSIFCEQYF. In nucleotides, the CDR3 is TGTGCCACCGAAGCTGGGGAGGGCGGGAGCATCTTTTGCGAGCAGTACTTC.